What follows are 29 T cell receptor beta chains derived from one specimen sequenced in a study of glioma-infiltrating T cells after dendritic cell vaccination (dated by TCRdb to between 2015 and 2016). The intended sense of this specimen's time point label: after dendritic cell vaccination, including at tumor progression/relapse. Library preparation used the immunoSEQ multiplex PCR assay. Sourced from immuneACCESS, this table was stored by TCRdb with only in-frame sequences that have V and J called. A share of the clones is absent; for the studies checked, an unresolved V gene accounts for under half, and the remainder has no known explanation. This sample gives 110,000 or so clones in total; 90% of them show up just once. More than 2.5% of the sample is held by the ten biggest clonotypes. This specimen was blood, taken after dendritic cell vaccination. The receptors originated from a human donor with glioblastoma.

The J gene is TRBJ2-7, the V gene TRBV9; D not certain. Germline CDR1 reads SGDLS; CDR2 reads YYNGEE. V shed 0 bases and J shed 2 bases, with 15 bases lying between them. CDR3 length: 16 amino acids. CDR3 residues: CASSVVSQAKAYEQYF. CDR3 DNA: TGTGCCAGCAGCGTAGTATCCCAGGCAAAGGCCTACGAGCAGTACTTC. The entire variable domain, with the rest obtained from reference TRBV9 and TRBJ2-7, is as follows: DSGVTQTPKHLITATGQRVTLRCSPRSGDLSVYWYQQSLDQGLQFLIQYYNGEERAKGNILERFSAQQFPDLHSELNLSSLELGDSALYFCASSVVSQAKAYEQYFGPGTRLTVT.

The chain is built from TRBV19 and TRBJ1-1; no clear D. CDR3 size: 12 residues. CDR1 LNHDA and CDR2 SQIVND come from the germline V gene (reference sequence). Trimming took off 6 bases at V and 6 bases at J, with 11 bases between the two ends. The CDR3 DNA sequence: TGTGCCAGTAGAGCTAGTAGTTCTGAAGCTTTCTTT. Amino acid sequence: CASRASSSEAFF. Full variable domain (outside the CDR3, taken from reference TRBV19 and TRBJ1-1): DGGITQSPKYLFRKEGQNVTLSCEQNLNHDAMYWYRQDPGQGLRLIYYSQIVNDFQKGDIAEGYSVSREKKESFPLTVTSAQKNPTAFYLCASRASSSEAFFGQGTRLTVV.

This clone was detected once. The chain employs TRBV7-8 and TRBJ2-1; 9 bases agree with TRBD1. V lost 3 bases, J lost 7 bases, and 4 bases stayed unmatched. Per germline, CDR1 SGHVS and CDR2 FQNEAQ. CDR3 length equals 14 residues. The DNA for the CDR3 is TGTGCCAGCAGCTTCGGGACAGGGAGGAATGAGCAGTTCTTC. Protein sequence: CASSFGTGRNEQFF.

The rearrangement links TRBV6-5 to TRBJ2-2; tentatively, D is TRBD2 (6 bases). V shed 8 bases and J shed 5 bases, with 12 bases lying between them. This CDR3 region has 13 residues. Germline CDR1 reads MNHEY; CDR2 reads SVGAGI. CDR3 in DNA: TGTGCCAGCGCGGAGGGTTTTACCGGGGAGCTGTTTTTT. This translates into CASAEGFTGELFF.

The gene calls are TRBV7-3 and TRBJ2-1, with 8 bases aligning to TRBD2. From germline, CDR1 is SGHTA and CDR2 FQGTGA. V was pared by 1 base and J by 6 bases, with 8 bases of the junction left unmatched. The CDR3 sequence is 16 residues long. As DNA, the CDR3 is TGTGCCAGCAGCTTAAACCCGGTTAGCGGGATCAATGAGCAGTTCTTC. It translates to CASSLNPVSGINEQFF.

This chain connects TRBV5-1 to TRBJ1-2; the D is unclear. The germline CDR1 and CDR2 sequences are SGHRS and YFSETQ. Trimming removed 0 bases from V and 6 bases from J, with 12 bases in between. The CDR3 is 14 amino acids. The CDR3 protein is CASSLASGSNGYTF. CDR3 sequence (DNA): TGCGCCAGCAGCTTGGCCTCGGGTAGCAATGGCTACACCTTC.

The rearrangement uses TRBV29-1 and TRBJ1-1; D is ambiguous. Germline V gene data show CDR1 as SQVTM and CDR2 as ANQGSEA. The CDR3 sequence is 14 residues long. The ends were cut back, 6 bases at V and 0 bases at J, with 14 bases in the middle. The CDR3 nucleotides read TGCAGCGTCGCTGTACTCCGCATGAACACTGAAGCTTTCTTT. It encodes CSVAVLRMNTEAFF.

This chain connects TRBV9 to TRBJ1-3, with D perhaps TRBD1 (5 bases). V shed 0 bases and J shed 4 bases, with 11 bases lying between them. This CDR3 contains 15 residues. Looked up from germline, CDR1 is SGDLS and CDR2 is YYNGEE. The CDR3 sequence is CASSVGRGKGNTIYF. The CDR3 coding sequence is TGTGCCAGCAGCGTAGGGCGGGGGAAGGGAAACACCATATATTTT.

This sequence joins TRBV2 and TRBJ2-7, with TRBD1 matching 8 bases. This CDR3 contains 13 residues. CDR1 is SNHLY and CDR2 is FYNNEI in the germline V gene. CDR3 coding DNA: TGTGCGTCGGTCCGGGACAGGAGCAACGAGCAGTACTTC. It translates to CASVRDRSNEQYF.

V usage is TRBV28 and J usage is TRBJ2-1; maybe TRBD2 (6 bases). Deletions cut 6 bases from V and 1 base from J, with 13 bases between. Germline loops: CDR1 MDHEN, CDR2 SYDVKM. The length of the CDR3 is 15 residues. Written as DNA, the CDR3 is TGTGCCAGCAGCCGACGCGGGGAATCCTACAATGAGCAGTTCTTC. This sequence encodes CASSRRGESYNEQFF.

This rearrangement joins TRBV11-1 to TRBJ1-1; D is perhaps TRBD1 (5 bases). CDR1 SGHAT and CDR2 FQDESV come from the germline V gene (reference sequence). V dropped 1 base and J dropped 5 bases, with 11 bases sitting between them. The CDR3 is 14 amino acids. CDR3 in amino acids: CASSLGAGVTEAFF. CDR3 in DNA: TGTGCCAGCAGCTTAGGGGCGGGGGTAACTGAAGCTTTCTTT.

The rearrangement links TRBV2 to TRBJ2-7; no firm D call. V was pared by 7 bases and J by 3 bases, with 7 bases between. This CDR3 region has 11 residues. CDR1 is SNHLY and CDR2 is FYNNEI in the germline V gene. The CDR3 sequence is CASTPSYEQYF. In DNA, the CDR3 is TGTGCCAGCACCCCTAGCTACGAGCAGTACTTC.

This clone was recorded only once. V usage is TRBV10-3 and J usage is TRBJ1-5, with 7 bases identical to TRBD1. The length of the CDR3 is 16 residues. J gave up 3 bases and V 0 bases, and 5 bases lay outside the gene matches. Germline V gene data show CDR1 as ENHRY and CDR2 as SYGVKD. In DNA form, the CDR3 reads TGTGCCATCAGTGAGTCGGCAGGGGGTGCCAATCAGCCCCAGCATTTT. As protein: CAISESAGGANQPQHF.

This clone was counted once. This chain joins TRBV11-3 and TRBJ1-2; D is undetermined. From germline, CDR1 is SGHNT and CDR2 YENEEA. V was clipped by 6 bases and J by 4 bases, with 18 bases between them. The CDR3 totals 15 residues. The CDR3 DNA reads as TGTGCCAGCAGGTCTACGGGAGCGGCCTTCTATGGCTACACCTTC. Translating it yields CASRSTGAAFYGYTF.

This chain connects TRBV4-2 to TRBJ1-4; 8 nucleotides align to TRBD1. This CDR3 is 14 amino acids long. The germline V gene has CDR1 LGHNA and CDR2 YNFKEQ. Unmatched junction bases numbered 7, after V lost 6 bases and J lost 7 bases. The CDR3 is CASRLQGGGEKLFF. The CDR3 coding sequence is TGTGCCAGCAGGTTACAGGGGGGGGGTGAAAAACTGTTTTTT.

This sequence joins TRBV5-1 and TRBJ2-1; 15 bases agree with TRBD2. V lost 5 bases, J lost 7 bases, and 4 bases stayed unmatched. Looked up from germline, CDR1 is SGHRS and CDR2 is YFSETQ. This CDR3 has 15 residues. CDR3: CASRKGLAGGNEQFF. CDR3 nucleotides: TGCGCCAGCAGAAAGGGACTAGCGGGAGGAAATGAGCAGTTCTTC.

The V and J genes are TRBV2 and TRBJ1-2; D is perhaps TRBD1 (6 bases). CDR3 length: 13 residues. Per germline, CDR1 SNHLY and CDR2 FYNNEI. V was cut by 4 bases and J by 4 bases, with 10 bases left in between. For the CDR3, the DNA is TGTGCCAGCAGTGGGGGGCTCGGCTATGGCTACACCTTC. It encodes CASSGGLGYGYTF.

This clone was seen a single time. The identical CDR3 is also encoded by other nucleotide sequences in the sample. The CDR3 DNA is TGTGCCAGTAGTATCGGGGCAGGGGGTCCCTACGAGCAGTACTTC. It specifies CASSIGAGGPYEQYF. V gene TRBV19 combines with J gene TRBJ2-7, with 7 bases that match TRBD1. The CDR3 runs 15 residues. In germline, CDR1 is LNHDA, CDR2 SQIVND (reference sequence). Trimming took 3 bases from V and 2 from J; bases not matched to a gene: 7.

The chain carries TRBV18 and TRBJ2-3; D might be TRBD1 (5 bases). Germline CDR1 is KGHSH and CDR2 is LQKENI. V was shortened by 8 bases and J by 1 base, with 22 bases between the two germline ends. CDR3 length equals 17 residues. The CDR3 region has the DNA TGTGCCAGCCACACCGGTTGGTGGCAGGGTGGCACAGATACGCAGTATTTT. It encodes CASHTGWWQGGTDTQYF.

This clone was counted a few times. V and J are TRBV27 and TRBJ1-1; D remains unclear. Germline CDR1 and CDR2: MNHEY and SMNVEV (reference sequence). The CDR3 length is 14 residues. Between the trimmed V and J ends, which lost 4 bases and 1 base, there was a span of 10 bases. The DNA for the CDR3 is TGTGCCAGCAGTTACAGACGAGAGAACACTGAAGCTTTCTTT. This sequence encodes CASSYRRENTEAFF.

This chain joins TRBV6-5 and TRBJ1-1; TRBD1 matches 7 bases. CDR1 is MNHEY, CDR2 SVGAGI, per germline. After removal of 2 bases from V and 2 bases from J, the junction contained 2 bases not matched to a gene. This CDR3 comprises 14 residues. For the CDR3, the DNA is TGTGCCAGCAGTTACGGACAGGCTAACACTGAAGCTTTCTTT. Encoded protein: CASSYGQANTEAFF.

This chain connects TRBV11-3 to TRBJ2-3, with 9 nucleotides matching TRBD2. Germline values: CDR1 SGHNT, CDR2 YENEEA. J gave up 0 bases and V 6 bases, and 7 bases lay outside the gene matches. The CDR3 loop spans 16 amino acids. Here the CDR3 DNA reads TGTGCCAGCAGGGCTACTAGCGGGCTTAGCACAGATACGCAGTATTTT. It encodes CASRATSGLSTDTQYF. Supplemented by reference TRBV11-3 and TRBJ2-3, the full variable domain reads EAGVVQSPRYKIIEKKQPVAFWCNPISGHNTLYWYLQNLGQGPELLIRYENEEAVDDSQLPKDRFSAERLKGVDSTLKIQPAELGDSAVYLCASRATSGLSTDTQYFGPGTRLTVL.

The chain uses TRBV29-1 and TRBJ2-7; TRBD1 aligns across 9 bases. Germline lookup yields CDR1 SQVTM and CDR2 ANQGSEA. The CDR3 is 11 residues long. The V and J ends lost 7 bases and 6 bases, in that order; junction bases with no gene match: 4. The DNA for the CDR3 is TGCAGCGGGGGACAGGGAGGCGAGCAGTACTTC. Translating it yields CSGGQGGEQYF.

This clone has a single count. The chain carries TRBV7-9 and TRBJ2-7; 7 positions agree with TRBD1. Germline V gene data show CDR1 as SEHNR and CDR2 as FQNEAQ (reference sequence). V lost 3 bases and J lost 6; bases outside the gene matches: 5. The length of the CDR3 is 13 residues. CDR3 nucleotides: TGTGCCAGCAGCTTTAGGGGGCAGGCCGAGCAGTACTTC. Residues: CASSFRGQAEQYF.

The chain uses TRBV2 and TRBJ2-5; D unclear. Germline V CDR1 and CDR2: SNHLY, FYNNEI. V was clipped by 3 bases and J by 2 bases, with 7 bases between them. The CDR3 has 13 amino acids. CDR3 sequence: CASSESVQETQYF. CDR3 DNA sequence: TGTGCCAGCAGTGAGTCAGTGCAAGAGACCCAGTACTTC.

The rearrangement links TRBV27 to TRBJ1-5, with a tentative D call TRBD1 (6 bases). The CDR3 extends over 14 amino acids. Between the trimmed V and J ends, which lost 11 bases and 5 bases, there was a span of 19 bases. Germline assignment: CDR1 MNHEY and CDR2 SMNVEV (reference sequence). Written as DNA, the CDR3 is TGTGCCCAGCAAGGTGGGACACCAGATCAGCCCCAGCATTTT. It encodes CAQQGGTPDQPQHF.

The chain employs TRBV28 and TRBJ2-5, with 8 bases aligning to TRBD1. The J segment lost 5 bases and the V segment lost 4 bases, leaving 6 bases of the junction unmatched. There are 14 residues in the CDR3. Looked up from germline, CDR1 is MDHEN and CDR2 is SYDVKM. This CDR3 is CASSSQDRGETQYF. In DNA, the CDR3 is TGTGCCAGCAGTTCCCAAGACAGGGGTGAGACCCAGTACTTC. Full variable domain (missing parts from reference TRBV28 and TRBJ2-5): DVKVTQSSRYLVKRTGEKVFLECVQDMDHENMFWYRQDPGLGLRLIYFSYDVKMKEKGDIPEGYSVSREKKERFSLILESASTNQTSMYLCASSSQDRGETQYFGPGTRLLVL.

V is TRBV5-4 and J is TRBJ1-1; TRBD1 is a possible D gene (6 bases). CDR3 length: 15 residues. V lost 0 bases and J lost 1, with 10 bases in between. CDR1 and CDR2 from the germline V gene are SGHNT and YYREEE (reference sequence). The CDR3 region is CASSLVVRGNTEAFF. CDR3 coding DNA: TGTGCCAGCAGCTTGGTCGTCAGGGGGAACACTGAAGCTTTCTTT.

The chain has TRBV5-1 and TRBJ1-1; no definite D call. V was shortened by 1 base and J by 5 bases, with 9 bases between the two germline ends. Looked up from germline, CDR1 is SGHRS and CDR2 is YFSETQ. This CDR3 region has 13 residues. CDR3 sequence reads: CASSLNRRTEAFF. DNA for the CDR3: TGCGCCAGCAGCTTGAACCGGCGGACTGAAGCTTTCTTT.